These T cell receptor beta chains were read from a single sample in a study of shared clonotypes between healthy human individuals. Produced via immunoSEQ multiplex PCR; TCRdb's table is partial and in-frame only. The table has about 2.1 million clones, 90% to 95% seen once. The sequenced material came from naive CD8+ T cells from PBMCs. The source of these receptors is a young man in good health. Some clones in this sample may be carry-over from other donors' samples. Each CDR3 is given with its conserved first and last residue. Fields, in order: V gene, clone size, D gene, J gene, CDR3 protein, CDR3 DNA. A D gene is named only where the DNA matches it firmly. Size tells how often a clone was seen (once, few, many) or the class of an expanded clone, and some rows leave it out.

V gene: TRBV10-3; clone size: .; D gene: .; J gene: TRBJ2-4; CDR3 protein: CAISDGPGGVERQYF; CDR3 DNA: TGTGCCATCAGTGACGGCCCCGGCGGAGTCGAGCGGCAGTACTTC
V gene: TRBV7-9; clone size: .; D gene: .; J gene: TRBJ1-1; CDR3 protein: CASPPGANPVYVTEAFF; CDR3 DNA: TGTGCCAGCCCACCGGGGGCCAATCCGGTGTATGTCACTGAAGCTTTCTTT
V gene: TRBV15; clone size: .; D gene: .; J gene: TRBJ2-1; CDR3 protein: CATSRDSFVRYSYNEQFF; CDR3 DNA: TGTGCCACCAGCAGAGATTCATTCGTGCGGTACTCCTACAATGAGCAGTTCTTC
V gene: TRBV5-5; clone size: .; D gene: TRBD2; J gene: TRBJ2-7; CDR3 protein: CASSLEGVARLAGGHEQYF; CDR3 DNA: TGTGCCAGCAGCTTGGAGGGGGTGGCCCGACTAGCGGGAGGTCACGAGCAGTACTTC
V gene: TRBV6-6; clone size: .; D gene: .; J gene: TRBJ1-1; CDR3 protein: CASSYSRVEAFF; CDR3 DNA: TGTGCCAGCAGTTACTCGAGGGTTGAAGCTTTCTTT
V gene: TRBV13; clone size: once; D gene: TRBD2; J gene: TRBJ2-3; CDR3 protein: CASSLWTSGRRDTQYF; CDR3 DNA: TGTGCCAGCAGCTTGTGGACTAGCGGGAGGCGAGATACGCAGTATTTT
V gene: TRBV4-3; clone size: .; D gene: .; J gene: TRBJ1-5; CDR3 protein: CASSRTWGSNQPQHF; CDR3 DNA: TGCGCCAGCAGCCGAACTTGGGGGAGCAATCAGCCCCAGCATTTT
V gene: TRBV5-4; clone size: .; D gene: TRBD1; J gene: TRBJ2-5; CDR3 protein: CASRGLETGVAKETQYF; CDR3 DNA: TGTGCCAGCAGGGGCCTCGAAACAGGGGTCGCCAAAGAGACCCAGTACTTC
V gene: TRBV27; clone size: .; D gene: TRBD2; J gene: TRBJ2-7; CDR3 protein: CASSFGGSLAEQYF; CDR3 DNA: TGTGCCAGCAGTTTCGGCGGGAGTCTCGCCGAGCAGTACTTC
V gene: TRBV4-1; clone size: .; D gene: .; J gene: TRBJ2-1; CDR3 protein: CASSQEGRYNEQFF; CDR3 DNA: TGCGCCAGCAGCCAAGAGGGCAGATACAATGAGCAGTTCTTC
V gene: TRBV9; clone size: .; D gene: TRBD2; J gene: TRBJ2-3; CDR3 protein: CASSVRAGVSPDTQYF; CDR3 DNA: TGTGCCAGCAGCGTACGGGCGGGAGTAAGCCCAGATACGCAGTATTTT
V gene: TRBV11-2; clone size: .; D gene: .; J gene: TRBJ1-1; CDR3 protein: CASTRVGQANPWVAFF; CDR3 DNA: TGTGCCAGCACCCGGGTGGGGCAGGCCAACCCCTGGGTGGCTTTCTTT
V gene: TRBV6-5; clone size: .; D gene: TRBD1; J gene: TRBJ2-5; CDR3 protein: CASGWTGEETQYF; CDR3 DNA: TGTGCCAGCGGGTGGACAGGGGAAGAGACCCAGTACTTC
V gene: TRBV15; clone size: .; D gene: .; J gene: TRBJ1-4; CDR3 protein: CATSSRWGEKLFF; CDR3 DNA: TGTGCCACCAGCTCCCGGTGGGGCGAAAAACTGTTTTTT
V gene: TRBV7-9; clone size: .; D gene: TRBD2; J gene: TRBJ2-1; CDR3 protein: CASSFPIQRESHNEQFF; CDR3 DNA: TGTGCCAGCAGCTTCCCTATTCAGCGGGAGTCCCACAATGAGCAGTTCTTC
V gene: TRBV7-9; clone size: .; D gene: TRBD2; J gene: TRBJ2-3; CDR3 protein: CASEEREHRDTQYF; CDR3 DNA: TGTGCCAGCGAGGAGCGGGAGCATAGAGATACGCAGTATTTT
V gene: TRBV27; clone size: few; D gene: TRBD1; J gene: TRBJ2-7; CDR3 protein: CASSLGQSYEQYF; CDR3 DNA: TGTGCCAGCAGTCTGGGACAGTCCTACGAGCAGTACTTC
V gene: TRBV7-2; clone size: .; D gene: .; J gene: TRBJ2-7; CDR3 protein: CASSPRTQAKYEQYF; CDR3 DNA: TGTGCCAGCAGCCCTAGGACTCAGGCGAAATACGAGCAGTACTTC
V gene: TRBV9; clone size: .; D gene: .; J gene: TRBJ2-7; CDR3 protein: CASSVGKGFYEQYF; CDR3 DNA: TGTGCCAGCAGCGTAGGGAAGGGGTTTTACGAGCAGTACTTC
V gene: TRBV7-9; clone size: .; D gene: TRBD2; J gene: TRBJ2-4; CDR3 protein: CASSLTSGIAKNIQYF; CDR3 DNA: TGTGCCAGCAGCTTGACTAGCGGCATAGCCAAAAACATTCAGTACTTC
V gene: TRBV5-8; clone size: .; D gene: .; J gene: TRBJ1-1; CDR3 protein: CASSKRGRDTEAFF; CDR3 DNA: TGTGCCAGCAGCAAACGGGGTCGGGACACTGAAGCTTTCTTT
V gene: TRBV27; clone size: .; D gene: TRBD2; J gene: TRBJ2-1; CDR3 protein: CASRGTRAGGPYVEQFF; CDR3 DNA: TGTGCCAGCAGAGGCACCCGTGCGGGAGGGCCTTACGTTGAGCAGTTCTTC
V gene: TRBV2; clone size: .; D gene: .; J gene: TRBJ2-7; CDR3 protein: CASSEGTASYEQYF; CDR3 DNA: TGTGCCAGCAGTGAAGGTACCGCCTCCTACGAGCAGTACTTC
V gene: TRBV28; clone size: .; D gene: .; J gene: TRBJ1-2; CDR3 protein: CASSYKPDRALYGYTF; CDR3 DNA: TGTGCCAGCAGTTATAAACCGGACCGCGCACTCTATGGCTACACCTTC
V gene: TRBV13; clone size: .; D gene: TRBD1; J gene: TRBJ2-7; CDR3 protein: CASSLGRQGTYEQYF; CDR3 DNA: TGTGCCAGCAGCTTAGGTCGACAGGGGACGTACGAGCAGTACTTC
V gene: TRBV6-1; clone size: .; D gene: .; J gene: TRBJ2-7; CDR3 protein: CASSELYAGLREQYF; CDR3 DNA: TGTGCCAGCAGTGAACTTTACGCGGGCCTACGGGAGCAGTACTTC
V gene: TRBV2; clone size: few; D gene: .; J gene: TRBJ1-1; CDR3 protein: CARSRRTENTEAFF; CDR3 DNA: TGTGCCAGAAGCAGGAGGACAGAGAACACTGAAGCTTTCTTT
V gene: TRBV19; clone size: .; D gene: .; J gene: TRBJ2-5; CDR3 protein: CASSPRGAQETQYF; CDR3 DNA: TGTGCCAGCTCCCCTCGGGGGGCCCAAGAGACCCAGTACTTC
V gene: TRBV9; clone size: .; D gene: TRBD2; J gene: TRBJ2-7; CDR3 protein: CASSVGAGGYEQYF; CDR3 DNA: TGTGCCAGCAGCGTAGGTGCGGGAGGGTACGAGCAGTACTTC
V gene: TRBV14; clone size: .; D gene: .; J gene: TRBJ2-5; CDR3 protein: CASSQYLQETQYF; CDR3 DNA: TGTGCCAGCAGCCAGTACCTCCAAGAGACCCAGTACTTC
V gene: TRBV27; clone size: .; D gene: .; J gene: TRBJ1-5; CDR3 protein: CASSLNWERVRQPQHF; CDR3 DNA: TGTGCCAGCAGTTTAAACTGGGAAAGGGTTAGGCAGCCCCAGCATTTT
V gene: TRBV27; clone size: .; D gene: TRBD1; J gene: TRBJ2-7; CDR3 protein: CASSLSPDRGYEQYF; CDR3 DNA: TGTGCCAGCAGTTTATCCCCGGACAGGGGGTACGAGCAGTACTTC
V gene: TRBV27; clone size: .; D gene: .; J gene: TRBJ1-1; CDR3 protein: CASSFTRVMNTEAFF; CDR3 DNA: TGTGCCAGCAGTTTTACCCGGGTCATGAACACTGAAGCTTTCTTT
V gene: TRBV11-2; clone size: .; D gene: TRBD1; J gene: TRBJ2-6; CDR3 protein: CASSYGTGGAGANVLTF; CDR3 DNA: TGTGCCAGCAGTTATGGGACAGGGGGCGCTGGGGCCAACGTCCTGACTTTC
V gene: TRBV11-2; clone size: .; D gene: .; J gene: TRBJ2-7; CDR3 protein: CASSLGGAGYEQYF; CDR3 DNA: TGTGCCAGCAGCTTAGGAGGGGCTGGGTACGAGCAGTACTTC
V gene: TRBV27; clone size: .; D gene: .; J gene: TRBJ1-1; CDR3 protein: CATAYRAPGTEAFF; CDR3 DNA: TGTGCCACCGCGTACAGGGCCCCGGGGACTGAAGCTTTCTTT
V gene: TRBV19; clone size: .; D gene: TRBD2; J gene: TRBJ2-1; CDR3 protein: CASSRGGYNEQFF; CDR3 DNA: TGTGCCAGTAGTCGCGGGGGCTACAATGAGCAGTTCTTC
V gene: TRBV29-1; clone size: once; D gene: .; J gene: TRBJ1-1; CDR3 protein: CSVEDRMGEAFF; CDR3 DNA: TGCAGCGTTGAAGATCGGATGGGGGAGGCTTTCTTT
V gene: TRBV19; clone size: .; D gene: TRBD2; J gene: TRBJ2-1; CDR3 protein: CASSVAGVRTEQFF; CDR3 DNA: TGTGCCAGTAGTGTAGCGGGAGTTCGGACTGAGCAGTTCTTC
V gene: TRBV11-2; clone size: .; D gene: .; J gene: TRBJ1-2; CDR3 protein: CASSNKARGANYGYTF; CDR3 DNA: TGTGCCAGCAGCAATAAGGCTAGGGGGGCTAACTATGGCTACACCTTC
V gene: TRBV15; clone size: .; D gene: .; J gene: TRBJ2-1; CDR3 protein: CATSRGSNNEQFF; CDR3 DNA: TGTGCCACCAGCAGAGGTTCTAACAATGAGCAGTTCTTC
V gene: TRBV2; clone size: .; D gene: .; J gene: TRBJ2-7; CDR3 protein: CASRTGFSSYEQYF; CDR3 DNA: TGTGCCAGCAGAACAGGGTTCTCGAGCTACGAGCAGTACTTC
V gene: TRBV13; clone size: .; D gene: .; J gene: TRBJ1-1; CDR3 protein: CASSLMKNTEAFF; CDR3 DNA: TGTGCCAGCAGCTTAATGAAGAACACTGAAGCTTTCTTT
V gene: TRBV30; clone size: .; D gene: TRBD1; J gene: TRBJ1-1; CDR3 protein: CAWSVKAGGMNTEAFF; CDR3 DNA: TGTGCCTGGAGTGTAAAGGCAGGGGGGATGAACACTGAAGCTTTCTTT
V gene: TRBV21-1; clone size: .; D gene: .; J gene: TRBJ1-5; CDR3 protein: CASSKYRDHSNQPQHF; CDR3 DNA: TGTGCCAGCAGCAAGTACCGGGACCATAGCAATCAGCCCCAGCATTTT
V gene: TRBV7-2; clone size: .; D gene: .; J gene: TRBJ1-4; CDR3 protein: CASSYEGGTNEKLFF; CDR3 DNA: TGTGCCAGCAGCTACGAAGGGGGGACTAATGAAAAACTGTTTTTT
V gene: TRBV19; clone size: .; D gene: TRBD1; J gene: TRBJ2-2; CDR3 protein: CAGGTGDTGELFF; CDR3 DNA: TGTGCAGGCGGGACAGGGGACACCGGGGAGCTGTTTTTT
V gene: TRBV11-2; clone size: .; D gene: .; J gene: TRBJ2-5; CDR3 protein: CASSLEFLPIRQETQYF; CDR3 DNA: TGTGCCAGCAGCTTAGAGTTTCTCCCTATACGACAAGAGACCCAGTACTTC
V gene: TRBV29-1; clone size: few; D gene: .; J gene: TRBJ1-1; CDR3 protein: CSVVDDGQNTEAFF; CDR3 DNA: TGCAGCGTCGTAGATGACGGGCAGAACACTGAAGCTTTCTTT
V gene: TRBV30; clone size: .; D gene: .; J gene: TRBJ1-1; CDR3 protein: CAWSLGWRNTEAFF; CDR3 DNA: TGTGCCTGGAGTTTGGGTTGGAGGAACACTGAAGCTTTCTTT
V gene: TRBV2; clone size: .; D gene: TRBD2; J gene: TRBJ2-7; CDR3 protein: CASSERTSGRGYEQYF; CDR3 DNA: TGTGCCAGCAGTGAGAGGACTAGCGGGAGAGGCTACGAGCAGTACTTC